Listed below are T cell receptor beta chains from one sample, sequenced in a study of OX40 agonist ivuxolimab in advanced cancers. Clones were sequenced by immunoSEQ multiplex PCR, and TCRdb holds only the in-frame ones, with some missing. The sample lists 65,000 to 80,000 clones; roughly 90% were seen once. Sequenced here: CD4+ or CD8+ T cells sorted from blood, sampled in a trial of the OX40 agonist ivuxolimab. These receptors all come from an adult with an advanced solid tumor such as melanoma, head and neck, liver or kidney cancer. The CDR3 runs from the conserved cysteine through the conserved F or W. The D gene is left open where the match is weak. Clone size is shown for a subset of rows, as once, few, many or a class of expanded clone.

J gene | clone size | D gene | V gene | CDR3 protein | CDR3 DNA
TRBJ2-1 | NA | NA | TRBV19 | CASSIVNGPQFF | TGTGCCAGTAGTATAGTAAACGGGCCCCAGTTCTTC
TRBJ1-5 | NA | NA | TRBV18 | CASSLPPGGSNQPQHF | TGTGCCAGCTCACTCCCTCCTGGGGGCAGCAATCAGCCCCAGCATTTT
TRBJ2-5 | NA | NA | TRBV18 | CASSPRAGQETQYF | TGTGCCAGCTCACCAAGGGCGGGCCAAGAGACCCAGTACTTC
TRBJ2-5 | NA | NA | TRBV28 | CASSRSTETQYF | TGTGCCAGCAGTAGATCGACAGAGACCCAGTACTTC
TRBJ2-5 | NA | TRBD2 | TRBV18 | CASSPGGGADETQYF | TGTGCCAGCTCACCTGGCGGGGGAGCGGATGAGACCCAGTACTTC
TRBJ2-2 | NA | NA | TRBV30 | CAWSVGWGGELFF | TGTGCCTGGAGTGTAGGGTGGGGCGGGGAGCTGTTTTTT
TRBJ2-7 | few | NA | TRBV30 | CAWNSLGVSYEQYF | TGTGCCTGGAATTCTTTAGGGGTTTCCTACGAGCAGTACTTC
TRBJ2-2 | NA | NA | TRBV5-1 | CASSFSGTNTGELFF | TGCGCCAGCAGCTTCAGCGGGACAAACACCGGGGAGCTGTTTTTT
TRBJ2-2 | NA | TRBD2 | TRBV5-1 | CASGKAGTSGSGELFF | TGCGCCAGCGGGAAAGCCGGGACTAGCGGGTCCGGGGAGCTGTTTTTT
TRBJ1-5 | NA | NA | TRBV5-5 | CASSLEPGHRQPQHF | TGTGCCAGCAGCTTGGAACCGGGACACAGGCAGCCCCAGCATTTT
TRBJ2-2 | once | NA | TRBV7-6 | CASSRQSPNTGELFF | TGTGCCAGCAGCCGACAGTCACCCAACACCGGGGAGCTGTTTTTT
TRBJ1-2 | NA | NA | TRBV28 | CASRTTGNDGYTF | TGTGCCAGCAGAACGACAGGAAATGATGGCTACACCTTC
TRBJ1-6 | NA | TRBD1 | TRBV27 | CASRRTGGFVGNNSPLHF | TGTGCCAGCAGGAGGACAGGGGGCTTTGTTGGCAATAATTCACCCCTCCACTTT
TRBJ2-1 | NA | NA | TRBV9 | CASSASRYNEQFF | TGTGCCAGCAGCGCCTCCCGCTACAATGAGCAGTTCTTC
TRBJ1-1 | NA | NA | TRBV10-3 | CAISIRQDTEAFF | TGTGCCATCAGCATACGACAGGACACTGAAGCTTTCTTT
TRBJ1-1 | NA | NA | TRBV27 | CASLEGTEAFF | TGTGCCAGTTTGGAGGGGACTGAAGCTTTCTTT
TRBJ2-2 | NA | NA | TRBV6-5 | CASKPFGQITGELFF | TGTGCCAGCAAACCCTTTGGGCAGATTACCGGGGAGCTGTTTTTT
TRBJ2-7 | NA | TRBD1 | TRBV5-1 | CASSQEGQSGEQYF | TGCGCCAGCAGCCAAGAGGGACAGTCTGGCGAGCAGTACTTC
TRBJ2-5 | NA | NA | TRBV2 | CASSRQETQYF | TGTGCCAGCAGTAGGCAAGAGACCCAGTACTTC
TRBJ2-1 | NA | TRBD2 | TRBV7-3 | CASSSFPGLSNNEQFF | TGTGCCAGCAGCTCGTTTCCGGGACTATCCAACAATGAGCAGTTCTTC
TRBJ2-3 | NA | NA | TRBV7-7 | CASSLESSGGSSTDTQYF | TGTGCTAGCAGCTTAGAGTCCTCAGGCGGGTCTAGCACAGATACGCAGTATTTT
TRBJ1-2 | NA | TRBD1 | TRBV28 | CASIRQGDGYTF | TGTGCCAGCATAAGACAGGGGGATGGCTACACCTTC
TRBJ1-1 | NA | NA | TRBV18 | CASSPRWRQDEAFF | TGTGCCAGCTCACCGCGGTGGAGGCAGGATGAAGCTTTCTTT
TRBJ2-7 | NA | TRBD1 | TRBV5-4 | CASSLEGQALREDF | TGTGCCAGCAGCCTTGAGGGACAGGCGTTGAGGGAGGACTTC
TRBJ2-2 | NA | NA | TRBV27 | CASSFIRTGELFF | TGTGCCAGCAGTTTCATTCGGACCGGGGAGCTGTTTTTT
TRBJ2-1 | NA | NA | TRBV4-3 | CASSQDPSSSSYNEQFF | TGCGCCAGCAGCCAAGATCCCTCGTCCAGCTCCTACAATGAGCAGTTCTTC
TRBJ1-4 | NA | NA | TRBV4-3 | CASSQSRGATNEKLFF | TGCGCCAGCAGCCAATCCCGAGGAGCAACTAATGAAAAACTGTTTTTT
TRBJ2-2 | NA | TRBD2 | TRBV28 | CASSPGTSGRPGELFF | TGTGCCAGCAGTCCAGGGACTAGCGGGAGGCCCGGGGAGCTGTTTTTT
TRBJ2-7 | NA | TRBD2 | TRBV7-9 | CASRPKVGLAGSYEQYF | TGTGCCAGCAGACCCAAGGTGGGACTAGCGGGCTCCTACGAGCAGTACTTC
TRBJ1-2 | few | TRBD1 | TRBV7-2 | CASSSAGQTYGYTF | TGTGCCAGCAGCTCCGCGGGACAGACCTATGGCTACACCTTC
TRBJ2-5 | NA | NA | TRBV27 | CASSFAQGKKVVRETQYF | TGTGCCAGCAGTTTTGCCCAGGGAAAGAAGGTGGTGAGGGAGACCCAGTACTTC
TRBJ1-2 | NA | TRBD1 | TRBV6-5 | CASSYSRGLPYGYTF | TGTGCCAGCAGTTACTCGAGGGGGCTCCCCTATGGCTACACCTTC
TRBJ2-1 | NA | TRBD2 | TRBV2 | CATDGSGMAYNEQFF | TGTGCCACCGACGGCAGCGGGATGGCTTACAATGAGCAGTTCTTC
TRBJ1-3 | NA | NA | TRBV9 | CASSVGGGSGNTIYF | TGTGCCAGCAGCGTAGGAGGAGGCTCTGGAAACACCATATATTTT
TRBJ2-7 | NA | NA | TRBV6-5 | CASSPQGYEQYF | TGTGCCAGCAGTCCTCAGGGGTACGAGCAGTACTTC
TRBJ2-7 | NA | TRBD2 | TRBV4-2 | CASSQELGGGVEQYF | TGTGCCAGCAGCCAAGAGTTGGGGGGAGGGGTCGAGCAGTACTTC
TRBJ1-1 | NA | NA | TRBV6-5 | CASRNRQSRGPEAFF | TGTGCCAGCCGAAACCGACAGTCACGGGGGCCTGAAGCTTTCTTT
TRBJ2-5 | NA | NA | TRBV2 | CASSEWETQYF | TGTGCCAGCAGTGAGTGGGAGACCCAGTACTTC
TRBJ1-2 | NA | NA | TRBV29-1 | CSVERTETNYGYTF | TGCAGCGTTGAGAGGACGGAAACTAACTATGGCTACACCTTC
TRBJ2-1 | NA | TRBD2 | TRBV18 | CASSPQAGGPVPEQFF | TGTGCCAGCTCACCACAAGCGGGAGGGCCCGTTCCTGAGCAGTTCTTC
TRBJ2-1 | NA | TRBD2 | TRBV28 | CASSLRGGSGGYNEQFF | TGTGCCAGCAGTTTAAGGGGAGGGAGCGGGGGGTACAATGAGCAGTTCTTC
TRBJ2-4 | NA | TRBD2 | TRBV10-3 | CAITREPTNIQYF | TGTGCCATCACGCGGGAGCCGACAAACATTCAGTACTTC
TRBJ2-7 | NA | TRBD2 | TRBV5-5 | CASSLAGRAYEQYF | TGTGCCAGCAGCTTGGCCGGGAGGGCCTACGAGCAGTACTTC
TRBJ2-1 | NA | NA | TRBV28 | CASRGGVWGSEQFF | TGTGCCAGCAGAGGGGGGGTATGGGGAAGCGAGCAGTTCTTC
TRBJ2-3 | NA | NA | TRBV7-3 | CASSLSVLDTQYF | TGTGCCAGCAGCCTTTCAGTTCTCGATACGCAGTATTTT
TRBJ2-1 | NA | NA | TRBV12-5 | CASGLGGEQFF | TGTGCTAGTGGTTTAGGGGGGGAGCAGTTCTTC
TRBJ2-2 | NA | NA | TRBV21-1 | CASSNKGGLPPGCNTGELFF | TGTGCCAGCAGCAATAAAGGGGGCCTTCCACCTGGATGTAACACCGGGGAGCTGTTTTTT
TRBJ1-1 | few | NA | TRBV5-1 | CASSLATNEAFF | TGCGCCAGCAGTTTAGCTACTAATGAAGCTTTCTTT
TRBJ2-7 | few | NA | TRBV30 | CAWTRSTYEQYF | TGTGCCTGGACCCGTAGTACGTACGAGCAGTACTTC
TRBJ2-3 | NA | NA | TRBV6-1 | CASRTLERGTDTQYF | TGTGCCAGCAGGACACTTGAGAGGGGCACAGATACGCAGTATTTT